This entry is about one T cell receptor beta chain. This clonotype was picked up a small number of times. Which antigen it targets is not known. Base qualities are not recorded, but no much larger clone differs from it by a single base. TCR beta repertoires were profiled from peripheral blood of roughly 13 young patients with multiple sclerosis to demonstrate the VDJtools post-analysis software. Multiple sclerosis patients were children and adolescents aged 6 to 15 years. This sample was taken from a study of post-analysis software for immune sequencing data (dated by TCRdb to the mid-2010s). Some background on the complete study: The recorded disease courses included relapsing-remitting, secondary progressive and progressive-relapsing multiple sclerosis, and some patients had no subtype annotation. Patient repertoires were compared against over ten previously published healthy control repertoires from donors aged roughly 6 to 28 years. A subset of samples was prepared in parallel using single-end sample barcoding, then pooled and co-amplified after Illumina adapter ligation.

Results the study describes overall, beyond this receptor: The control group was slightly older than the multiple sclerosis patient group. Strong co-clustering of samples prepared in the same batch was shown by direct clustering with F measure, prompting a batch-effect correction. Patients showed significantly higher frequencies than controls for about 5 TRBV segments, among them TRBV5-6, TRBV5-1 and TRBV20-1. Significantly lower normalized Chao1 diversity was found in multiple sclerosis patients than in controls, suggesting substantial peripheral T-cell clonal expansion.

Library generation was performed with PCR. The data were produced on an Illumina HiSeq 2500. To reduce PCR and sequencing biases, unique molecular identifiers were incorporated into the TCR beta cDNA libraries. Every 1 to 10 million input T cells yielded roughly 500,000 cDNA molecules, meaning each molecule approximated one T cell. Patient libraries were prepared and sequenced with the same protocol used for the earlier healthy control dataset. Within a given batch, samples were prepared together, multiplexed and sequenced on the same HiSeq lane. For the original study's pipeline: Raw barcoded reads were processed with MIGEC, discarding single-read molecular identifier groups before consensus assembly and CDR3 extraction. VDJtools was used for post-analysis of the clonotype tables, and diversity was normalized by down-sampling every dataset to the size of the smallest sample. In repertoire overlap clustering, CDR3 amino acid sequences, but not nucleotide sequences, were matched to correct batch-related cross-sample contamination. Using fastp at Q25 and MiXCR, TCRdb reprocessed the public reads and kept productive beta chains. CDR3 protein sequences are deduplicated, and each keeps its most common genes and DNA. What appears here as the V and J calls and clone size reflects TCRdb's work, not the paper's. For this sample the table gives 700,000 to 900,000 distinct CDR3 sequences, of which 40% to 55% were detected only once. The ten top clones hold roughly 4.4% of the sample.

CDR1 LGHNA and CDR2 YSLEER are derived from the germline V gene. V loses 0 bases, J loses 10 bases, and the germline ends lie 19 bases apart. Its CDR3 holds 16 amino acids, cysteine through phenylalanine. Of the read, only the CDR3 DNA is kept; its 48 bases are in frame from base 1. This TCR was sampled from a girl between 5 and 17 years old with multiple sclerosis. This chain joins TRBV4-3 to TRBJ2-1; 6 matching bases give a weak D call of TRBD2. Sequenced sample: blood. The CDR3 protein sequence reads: CASSQDATSHPREQFF. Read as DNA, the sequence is TGCGCCAGCAGCCAAGATGCGACTAGTCATCCTCGGGAGCAGTTCTTC.